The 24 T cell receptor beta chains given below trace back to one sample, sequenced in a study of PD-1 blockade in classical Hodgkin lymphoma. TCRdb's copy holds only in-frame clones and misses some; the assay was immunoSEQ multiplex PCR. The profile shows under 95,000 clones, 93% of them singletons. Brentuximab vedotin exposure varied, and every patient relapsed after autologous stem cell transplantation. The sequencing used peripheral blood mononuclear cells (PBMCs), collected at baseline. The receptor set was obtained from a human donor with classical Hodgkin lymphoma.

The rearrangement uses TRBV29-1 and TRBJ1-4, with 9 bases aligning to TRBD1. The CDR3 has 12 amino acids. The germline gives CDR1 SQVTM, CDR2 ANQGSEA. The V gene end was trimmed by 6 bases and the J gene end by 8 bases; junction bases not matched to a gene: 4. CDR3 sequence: CSVRDRVEKLFF. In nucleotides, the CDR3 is TGCAGCGTCCGGGACAGGGTCGAAAAACTGTTTTTT.

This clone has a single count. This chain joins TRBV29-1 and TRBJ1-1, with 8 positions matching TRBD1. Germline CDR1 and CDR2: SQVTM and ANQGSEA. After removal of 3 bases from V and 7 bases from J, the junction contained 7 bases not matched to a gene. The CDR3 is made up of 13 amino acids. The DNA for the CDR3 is TGCAGCGTTGACAGTCAGGGGGCGGATGAAGCTTTCTTT. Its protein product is CSVDSQGADEAFF.

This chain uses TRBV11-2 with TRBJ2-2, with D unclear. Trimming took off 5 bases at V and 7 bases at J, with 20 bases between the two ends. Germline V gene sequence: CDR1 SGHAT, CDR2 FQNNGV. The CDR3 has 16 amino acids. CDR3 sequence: CASSHLKGPRGGELFF. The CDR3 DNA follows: TGTGCCAGCAGCCACCTTAAGGGCCCCCGCGGCGGGGAGCTGTTTTTT.

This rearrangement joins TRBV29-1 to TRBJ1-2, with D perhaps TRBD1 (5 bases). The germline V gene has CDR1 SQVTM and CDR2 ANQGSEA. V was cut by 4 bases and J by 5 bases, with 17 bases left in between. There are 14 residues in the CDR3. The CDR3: CSVARQGSLYGYTF. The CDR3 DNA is TGCAGCGTTGCTCGGCAGGGCTCCCTTTATGGCTACACCTTC. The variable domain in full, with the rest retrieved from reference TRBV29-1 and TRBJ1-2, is SAVISQKPSRDICQRGTSLTIQCQVDSQVTMMFWYRQQPGQSLTLIATANQGSEATYESGFVIDKFPISRPNLTFSTLTVSNMSPEDSSIYLCSVARQGSLYGYTFGSGTRLTVV.

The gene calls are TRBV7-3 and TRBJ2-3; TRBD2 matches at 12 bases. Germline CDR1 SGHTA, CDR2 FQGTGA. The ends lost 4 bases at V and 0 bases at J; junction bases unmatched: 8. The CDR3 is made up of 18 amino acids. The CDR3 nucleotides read TGTGCCAGCAGCTCAGGACTAGCGGGACCCGGGAGCACAGATACGCAGTATTTT. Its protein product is CASSSGLAGPGSTDTQYF.

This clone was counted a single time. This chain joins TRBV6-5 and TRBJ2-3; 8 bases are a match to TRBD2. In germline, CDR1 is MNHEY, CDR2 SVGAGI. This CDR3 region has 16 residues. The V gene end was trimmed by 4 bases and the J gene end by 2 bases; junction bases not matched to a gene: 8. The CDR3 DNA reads TGTGCCAGCAGTTTCGTAGCGGGACCATACACAGATACGCAGTATTTT. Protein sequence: CASSFVAGPYTDTQYF.

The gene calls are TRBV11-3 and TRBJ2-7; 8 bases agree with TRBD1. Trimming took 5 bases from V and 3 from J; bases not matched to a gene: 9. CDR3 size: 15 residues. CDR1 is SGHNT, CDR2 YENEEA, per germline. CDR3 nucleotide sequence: TGTGCCAGCAGCCCCGGACAGGGTGTTTTCTACGAGCAGTACTTC. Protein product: CASSPGQGVFYEQYF.

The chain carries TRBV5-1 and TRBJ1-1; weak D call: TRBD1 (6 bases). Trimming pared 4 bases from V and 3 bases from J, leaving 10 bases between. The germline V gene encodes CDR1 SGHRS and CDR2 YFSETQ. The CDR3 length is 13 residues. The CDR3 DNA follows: TGCGCCAGCAGCCCAACAGGGTACACTGAAGCTTTCTTT. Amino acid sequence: CASSPTGYTEAFF.

Written as DNA, the CDR3 is TGTGCCAGCAGCTTGGGGTCGGGGCTAGAAAAACTGTTTTTT. This gives the protein CASSLGSGLEKLFF. This chain connects TRBV5-4 to TRBJ1-4, with D possibly matching TRBD1 (5 bases). The CDR3 runs to 14 residues. Trimming stripped 0 bases from V and 8 bases from J, with 11 bases between. CDR1 and CDR2 from the germline V gene are SGHNT and YYREEE (reference sequence).

The CDR3 DNA is TGTGCCAGCAGTTACTCAGGGGACAGGGTTGGAAACACCATATATTTT. It translates to CASSYSGDRVGNTIYF. This rearrangement joins TRBV6-5 to TRBJ1-3; 9 bases match TRBD1. With V trimmed by 0 bases and J by 3 bases, 3 bases remained unmatched. Germline values: CDR1 MNHEY, CDR2 SVGAGI. The CDR3 is 16 amino acids.

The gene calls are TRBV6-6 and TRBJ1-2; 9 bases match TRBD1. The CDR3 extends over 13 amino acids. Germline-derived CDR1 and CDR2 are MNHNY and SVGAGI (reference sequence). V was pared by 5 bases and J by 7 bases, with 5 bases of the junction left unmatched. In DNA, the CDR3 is TGTGCCAGCAGTCAACGACAGGGGGGTGGCTACACCTTC. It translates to CASSQRQGGGYTF.

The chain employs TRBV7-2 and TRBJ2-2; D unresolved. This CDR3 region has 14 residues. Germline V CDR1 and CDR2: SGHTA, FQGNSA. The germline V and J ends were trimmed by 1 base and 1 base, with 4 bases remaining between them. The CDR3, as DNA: TGTGCCAGCAGCTTAGGGCAGAACACCGGGGAGCTGTTTTTT. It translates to CASSLGQNTGELFF.

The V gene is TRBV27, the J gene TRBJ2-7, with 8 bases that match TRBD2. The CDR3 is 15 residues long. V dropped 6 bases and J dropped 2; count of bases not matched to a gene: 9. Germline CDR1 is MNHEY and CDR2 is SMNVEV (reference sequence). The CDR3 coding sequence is TGTGCCAGCAGCCTAGCGCCAGCGGGGGCCTACGAGCAGTACTTC. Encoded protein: CASSLAPAGAYEQYF.

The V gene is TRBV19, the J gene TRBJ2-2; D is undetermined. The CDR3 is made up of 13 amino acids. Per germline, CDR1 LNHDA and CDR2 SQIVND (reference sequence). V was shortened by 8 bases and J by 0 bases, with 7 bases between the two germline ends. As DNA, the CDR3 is TGTGCCAGTGGACGTACGAACACCGGGGAGCTGTTTTTT. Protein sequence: CASGRTNTGELFF.

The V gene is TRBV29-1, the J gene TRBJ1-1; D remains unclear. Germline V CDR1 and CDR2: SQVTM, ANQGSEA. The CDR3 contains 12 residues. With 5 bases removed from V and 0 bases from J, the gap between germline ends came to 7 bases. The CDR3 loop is CSVSDMNTEAFF. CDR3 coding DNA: TGCAGCGTTTCCGACATGAACACTGAAGCTTTCTTT.

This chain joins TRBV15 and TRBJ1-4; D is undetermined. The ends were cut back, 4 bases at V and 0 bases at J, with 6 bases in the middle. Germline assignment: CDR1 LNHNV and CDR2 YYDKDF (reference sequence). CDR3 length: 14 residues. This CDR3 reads CATSMGATNEKLFF. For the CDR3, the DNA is TGTGCCACCAGCATGGGAGCAACTAATGAAAAACTGTTTTTT. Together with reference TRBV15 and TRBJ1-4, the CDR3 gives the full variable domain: DAMVIQNPRYQVTQFGKPVTLSCSQTLNHNVMYWYQQKSSQAPKLLFHYYDKDFNNEADTPDNFQSRRPNTSFCFLDIRSPGLGDTAMYLCATSMGATNEKLFFGSGTQLSVL.

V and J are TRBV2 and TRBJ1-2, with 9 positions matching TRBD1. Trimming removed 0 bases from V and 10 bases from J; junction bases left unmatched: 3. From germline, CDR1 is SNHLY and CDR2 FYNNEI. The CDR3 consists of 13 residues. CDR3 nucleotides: TGTGCCAGCAGTGAAGCCGGGACAGGGCACTACACCTTC. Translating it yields CASSEAGTGHYTF.

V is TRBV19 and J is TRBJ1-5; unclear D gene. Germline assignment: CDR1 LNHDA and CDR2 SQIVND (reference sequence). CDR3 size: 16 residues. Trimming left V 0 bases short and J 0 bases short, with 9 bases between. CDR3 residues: CASSIDIEVSNQPQHF. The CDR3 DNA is TGTGCCAGTAGTATAGATATTGAGGTTAGCAATCAGCCCCAGCATTTT. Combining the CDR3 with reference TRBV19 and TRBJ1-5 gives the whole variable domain DGGITQSPKYLFRKEGQNVTLSCEQNLNHDAMYWYRQDPGQGLRLIYYSQIVNDFQKGDIAEGYSVSREKKESFPLTVTSAQKNPTAFYLCASSIDIEVSNQPQHFGDGTRLSIL.

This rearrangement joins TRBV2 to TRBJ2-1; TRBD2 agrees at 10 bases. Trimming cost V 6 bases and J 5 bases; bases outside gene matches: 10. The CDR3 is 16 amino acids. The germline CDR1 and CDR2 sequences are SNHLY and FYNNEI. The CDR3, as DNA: TGTGCCAGCAGAGTGAGCGGGGGGGACGCACACAATGAGCAGTTCTTC. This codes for CASRVSGGDAHNEQFF.

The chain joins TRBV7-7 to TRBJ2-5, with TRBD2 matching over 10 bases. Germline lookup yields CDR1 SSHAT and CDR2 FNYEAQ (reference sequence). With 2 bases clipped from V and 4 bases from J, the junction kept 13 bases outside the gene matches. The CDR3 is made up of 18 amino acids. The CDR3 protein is CASSLLASGSRSGETQYF. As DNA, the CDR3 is TGTGCCAGCAGCTTACTGGCTAGCGGGAGCCGTTCAGGAGAGACCCAGTACTTC. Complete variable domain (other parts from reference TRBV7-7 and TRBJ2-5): GAGVSQSPRYKVTKRGQDVTLRCDPISSHATLYWYQQALGQGPEFLTYFNYEAQPDKSGLPSDRFSAERPEGSISTLTIQRTEQRDSAMYRCASSLLASGSRSGETQYFGPGTRLLVL.

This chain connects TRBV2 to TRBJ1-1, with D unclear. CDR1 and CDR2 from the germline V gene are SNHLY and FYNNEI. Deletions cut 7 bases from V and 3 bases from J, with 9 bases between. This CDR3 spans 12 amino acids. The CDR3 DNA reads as TGTGCCAGCACTCCCGGGCACACTGAAGCTTTCTTT. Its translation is CASTPGHTEAFF.

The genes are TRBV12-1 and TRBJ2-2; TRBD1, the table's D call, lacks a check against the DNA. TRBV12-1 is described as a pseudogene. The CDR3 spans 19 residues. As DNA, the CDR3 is TGTGCCAGCAGCCTTCACGATGGACAGAGGTGTAAGGGGACCGGGGAGCTGTTTTTT. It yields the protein CASSLHDGQRCKGTGELFF.

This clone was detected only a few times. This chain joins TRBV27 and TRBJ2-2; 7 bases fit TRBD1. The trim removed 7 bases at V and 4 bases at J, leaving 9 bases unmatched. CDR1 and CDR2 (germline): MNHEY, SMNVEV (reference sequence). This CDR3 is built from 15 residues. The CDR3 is CASTHRGRGTGELFF. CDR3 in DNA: TGTGCCAGCACCCACAGGGGTCGCGGCACCGGGGAGCTGTTTTTT.

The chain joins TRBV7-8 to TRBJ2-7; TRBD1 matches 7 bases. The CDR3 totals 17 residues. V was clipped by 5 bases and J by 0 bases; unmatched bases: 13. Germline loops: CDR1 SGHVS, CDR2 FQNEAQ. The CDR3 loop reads CASSPDEGWTGSYEQYF. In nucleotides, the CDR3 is TGTGCCAGCAGCCCCGACGAGGGGTGGACAGGCTCCTACGAGCAGTACTTC.